Each of the 11 T cell receptor beta chains below was sequenced from the same sample in a study of T cell responses to AZD1222 COVID-19 vaccine (dated by TCRdb to about 2021). The protocol used for the library was the immunoSEQ multiplex PCR assay. Sourced from immuneACCESS, this table was stored by TCRdb with only in-frame sequences that have V and J called. A share of the clones is absent; for the studies checked, an unresolved V gene accounts for under half, and the remainder has no known explanation. This sample comprises around 120,000 clones, 90% to 95% of them detected only once. About 2.7% of the sample is held by the ten biggest clonotypes. What this sample's time point label stands for: baseline before first vaccination. Sample: peripheral blood, taken on day 0 of AZD1222 vaccination. These receptors were collected from an adult in good health.

This CDR3 is CASSFRGFGHNEQFF. The CDR3 bases are TGTGCCAGCAGCTTTCGGGGCTTTGGTCACAATGAGCAGTTCTTC. The V and J genes are TRBV5-8 and TRBJ2-1; D is perhaps TRBD1 or TRBD2 (5 bases each). Trimming stripped 2 bases from V and 5 bases from J, with 14 bases between. The CDR3 has 15 amino acids. Germline CDR1 and CDR2: SGHTS and YDEGEE.

This clone appeared a single time. The genes are TRBV7-8 and TRBJ2-7; TRBD1 matches at 11 bases. CDR1 and CDR2 from the germline V gene are SGHVS and FQNEAQ. CDR3 length equals 14 residues. The ends lost 7 bases at V and 6 bases at J; junction bases unmatched: 8. CDR3 nucleotides: TGTGCCAGCACGACTACCGGGACAGGGGGCGAGCAGTACTTC. It yields the protein CASTTTGTGGEQYF.

A single count supports this clone. This rearrangement joins TRBV6-5 to TRBJ1-1; 9 nucleotides agree with TRBD1. The CDR3 extends over 15 amino acids. From germline, CDR1 is MNHEY and CDR2 SVGAGI. V shed 6 bases and J 1 base; nucleotides not matched to a gene: 6. Here the CDR3 reads CASSLGTGKNTEAFF. Here the CDR3 DNA reads TGTGCCAGCAGCCTCGGGACAGGGAAGAACACTGAAGCTTTCTTT.

The V and J genes are TRBV28 and TRBJ1-5; D gene uncertain. Trimming removed 6 bases from V and 9 bases from J, with 24 bases in between. The CDR3 extends over 16 amino acids. Germline V gene sequence: CDR1 MDHEN, CDR2 SYDVKM. This CDR3 is CASRGGWPNNQWPQHF. The CDR3 DNA follows: TGTGCCAGCAGGGGTGGCTGGCCCAATAATCAATGGCCCCAGCATTTT.

In this sample, this clone turned up once. The chain combines TRBV10-3 with TRBJ2-5, with D perhaps assigned TRBD1 or TRBD2 (7 bases each). CDR3 length: 13 amino acids. V was shortened by 6 bases and J by 2 bases, with 10 bases between the two germline ends. The germline V gene has CDR1 ENHRY and CDR2 SYGVKD. The CDR3 spells CAIRQGGQETQYF. The CDR3 DNA reads TGTGCCATCAGGCAGGGGGGGCAAGAGACCCAGTACTTC.

This rearrangement joins TRBV27 to TRBJ1-2, with 9 nucleotides matching TRBD1. CDR1 MNHEY and CDR2 SMNVEV come from the germline V gene (reference sequence). Unmatched junction bases numbered 12, after V lost 3 bases and J lost 4 bases. This CDR3 spans 17 amino acids. CDR3 coding DNA: TGTGCCAGCAGTTTCTCACCCTCCGGGACAGGGTTCTATGGCTACACCTTC. Translating it yields CASSFSPSGTGFYGYTF.

The chain has TRBV7-9 and TRBJ2-7; D might be TRBD2 (6 bases). The germline CDR1 and CDR2 sequences are SEHNR and FQNEAQ (reference sequence). The CDR3 is made up of 12 amino acids. With 3 bases removed from V and 5 bases from J, the gap between germline ends came to 8 bases. This CDR3 reads CASSFRGNEQYF. The DNA of the CDR3 is TGTGCCAGCAGCTTCCGGGGGAACGAGCAGTACTTC.

The rearrangement uses TRBV27 and TRBJ1-1; 8 nucleotides line up with TRBD1. This CDR3 spans 14 amino acids. The V segment lost 5 bases and the J segment 4 bases; nucleotides outside the gene matches: 6. CDR1 is MNHEY, CDR2 SMNVEV, per germline (reference sequence). The CDR3 protein is CASSPGGFGTEAFF. The CDR3 DNA reads as TGTGCCAGCAGTCCAGGGGGCTTCGGCACTGAAGCTTTCTTT.

V gene TRBV4-2 combines with J gene TRBJ1-3; TRBD1 is a possible D gene (5 bases). The V and J ends lost 0 bases and 1 base respectively, with 10 bases between them. The germline V gene has CDR1 LGHNA and CDR2 YNFKEQ. The length of the CDR3 is 16 residues. The CDR3 here is CASSQDEGSSGNTIYF. CDR3 nucleotide sequence: TGTGCCAGCAGCCAAGATGAGGGGTCGTCTGGAAACACCATATATTTT.

V gene TRBV21-1 combines with J gene TRBJ2-1; whether TRBD1, the table's D call, matches the DNA was not checked. TRBV21-1 is noted as a pseudogene. This CDR3 spans 17 amino acids. The CDR3 region is CASSKTASQNSYNEQFF. For the CDR3, the DNA is TGTGCCAGCAGCAAAACAGCCAGCCAAAATTCCTACAATGAGCAGTTCTTC.

This chain uses TRBV5-1 with TRBJ1-1, with 9 positions matching TRBD1. CDR3 length: 16 residues. Looked up from germline, CDR1 is SGHRS and CDR2 is YFSETQ. V lost 4 bases, J lost 2 bases, and 9 bases stayed unmatched. The CDR3 bases are TGCGCCAGCAGCGAGGGACAGGGTTATCGCAACACTGAAGCTTTCTTT. The encoded protein is CASSEGQGYRNTEAFF.